This T cell receptor beta chain was recorded in a study of blood T cell repertoires in COVID-19. The V and J ends lost 4 bases and 3 bases, in that order; junction bases with no gene match: 6. This CDR3 comprises 15 residues. Per germline, CDR1 SGDLS and CDR2 YYNGEE. Sequencing was performed with immunoSEQ multiplex PCR; in TCRdb, only in-frame clones are kept and a portion is missing. The sample has over 150,000 clones, 75% to 85% seen once; the top ten hold roughly 12%. This receptor was taken from a man aged 40-55 years who had recovered from COVID-19. The sample was PBMCs or T cells enriched from blood (not recorded which). The genes are TRBV9 and TRBJ2-2, with 7 nucleotides matching TRBD2. CDR3 DNA sequence: TGTGCCAGCAGCTTCAGACTAGCCGACACCGGGGAGCTGTTTTTT. This codes for CASSFRLADTGELFF. The variable domain in full, completed from reference TRBV9 and TRBJ2-2, reads DSGVTQTPKHLITATGQRVTLRCSPRSGDLSVYWYQQSLDQGLQFLIQYYNGEERAKGNILERFSAQQFPDLHSELNLSSLELGDSALYFCASSFRLADTGELFFGEGSRLTVL.